A selection of T cell receptor beta chains follows, all from one sample in a study of shared clonotypes between healthy human individuals. The table came from immunoSEQ multiplex PCR; TCRdb's copy has only in-frame clones and leaves some out. The table has about 2.1 million clones, 93% seen once. The sequencing input was naive CD8+ T cells from PBMCs. These receptor sequences come from a young man in good health. Some clones in this sample may be carry-over from other donors' samples. Both conserved end residues are part of each CDR3. D genes are given only for firm matches. Some rows mark clone size as missing; the rest say once, few, many or name a class of expanded clone.

V gene: TRBV11-3
D gene: NA
CDR3 length: 15
clone size: NA
J gene: TRBJ1-1
CDR3 DNA: TGTGCCAGCAGCTTAGGAGGCCAGGGGAACACTGAAGCTTTCTTT
CDR3 protein: CASSLGGQGNTEAFF

V gene: TRBV9
D gene: TRBD2
CDR3 length: 16
clone size: NA
J gene: TRBJ2-7
CDR3 DNA: TGTGCCAGCAGCGTGGCGGCTAGCGGGCTCTCCTACGAGCAGTACTTC
CDR3 protein: CASSVAASGLSYEQYF

V gene: TRBV19
D gene: NA
CDR3 length: 14
clone size: NA
J gene: TRBJ2-1
CDR3 DNA: TGTGCCAGTAGTACTCGCCTAGCGAACAATGAGCAGTTCTTC
CDR3 protein: CASSTRLANNEQFF

V gene: TRBV27
D gene: NA
CDR3 length: 14
clone size: NA
J gene: TRBJ1-1
CDR3 DNA: TGTGCCAGCAGTTTGGCGGGAGGAACCACTGAAGCTTTCTTT
CDR3 protein: CASSLAGGTTEAFF

V gene: TRBV7-2
D gene: TRBD1
CDR3 length: 14
clone size: NA
J gene: TRBJ2-5
CDR3 DNA: TGTGCCAGCAGCTTAGCGTACAGGGGAGAGACCCAGTACTTC
CDR3 protein: CASSLAYRGETQYF

V gene: TRBV18
D gene: NA
CDR3 length: 16
clone size: NA
J gene: TRBJ2-7
CDR3 DNA: TGTGCCAGCTCACCCTCGGACCGTACATTTGCCTACGAGCAGTACTTC
CDR3 protein: CASSPSDRTFAYEQYF

V gene: TRBV7-6
D gene: NA
CDR3 length: 14
clone size: NA
J gene: TRBJ2-7
CDR3 DNA: TGTGCCAGCAGCCCGAGAGAAGTGGACTACGAGCAGTACTTC
CDR3 protein: CASSPREVDYEQYF

V gene: TRBV10-3
D gene: TRBD1
CDR3 length: 17
clone size: NA
J gene: TRBJ1-6
CDR3 DNA: TGTGCCATCAGTGACCAAGGGCGGACAGGGCAGGTCTCACCCCTCCACTTT
CDR3 protein: CAISDQGRTGQVSPLHF

V gene: TRBV27
D gene: NA
CDR3 length: 13
clone size: NA
J gene: TRBJ2-7
CDR3 DNA: TGTGCCAGCAGTCCGCCCTACTCCTACGAGCAGTACTTC
CDR3 protein: CASSPPYSYEQYF

V gene: TRBV5-1
D gene: NA
CDR3 length: 14
clone size: NA
J gene: TRBJ2-2
CDR3 DNA: TGCGCCAGCAGCTTGGCCAGGGTCACCGGGGAGCTGTTTTTT
CDR3 protein: CASSLARVTGELFF

V gene: TRBV7-9
D gene: NA
CDR3 length: 13
clone size: NA
J gene: TRBJ2-5
CDR3 DNA: TGTGCCAGCAGCTTCGGTTCCTCAGAGACCCAGTACTTC
CDR3 protein: CASSFGSSETQYF

V gene: TRBV19
D gene: NA
CDR3 length: 14
clone size: NA
J gene: TRBJ1-2
CDR3 DNA: TGTGCCAGTAGTCGGAAAGGGTCTTACTATGGCTACACCTTC
CDR3 protein: CASSRKGSYYGYTF

V gene: TRBV7-2
D gene: TRBD2
CDR3 length: 15
clone size: NA
J gene: TRBJ2-1
CDR3 DNA: TGTGCCAGCAGCTTAGGGACTAGCTCCTACAATGAGCAGTTCTTC
CDR3 protein: CASSLGTSSYNEQFF

V gene: TRBV27
D gene: TRBD1
CDR3 length: 19
clone size: once
J gene: TRBJ2-6
CDR3 DNA: TGTGCCAGCAGTTTCTCCCGCGGGACAGGGAGCTCTGGGGCCAACGTCCTGACTTTC
CDR3 protein: CASSFSRGTGSSGANVLTF

V gene: TRBV2
D gene: NA
CDR3 length: 18
clone size: NA
J gene: TRBJ2-1
CDR3 DNA: TGTGCCAGCAGGGCCACCACCTCTTTCTTACCCGGGCTCAATGAGCAGTTCTTC
CDR3 protein: CASRATTSFLPGLNEQFF

V gene: TRBV11-2
D gene: NA
CDR3 length: 11
clone size: NA
J gene: TRBJ2-1
CDR3 DNA: NA
CDR3 protein: CASGFGPGAFF

V gene: TRBV6-1
D gene: NA
CDR3 length: 10
clone size: NA
J gene: TRBJ2-5
CDR3 DNA: TGTGCCAGCTTAAATCAGACCCAGTACTTC
CDR3 protein: CASLNQTQYF

V gene: TRBV7-6
D gene: NA
CDR3 length: 15
clone size: once
J gene: TRBJ2-1
CDR3 DNA: TGTGCCAGCAGCTTGGGGGGACAACCCTACAATGAGCAGTTCTTC
CDR3 protein: CASSLGGQPYNEQFF

V gene: TRBV28
D gene: NA
CDR3 length: 13
clone size: NA
J gene: TRBJ2-3
CDR3 DNA: TGTGCCAGCAGTTTACAGAGCACAGATACGCAGTATTTT
CDR3 protein: CASSLQSTDTQYF

V gene: TRBV2
D gene: TRBD2
CDR3 length: 15
clone size: NA
J gene: TRBJ2-3
CDR3 DNA: TGTGCCAGCAGCGGGACTAGCGGTAACACAGATACGCAGTATTTT
CDR3 protein: CASSGTSGNTDTQYF

V gene: TRBV27
D gene: NA
CDR3 length: 15
clone size: NA
J gene: TRBJ2-7
CDR3 DNA: TGTGCCAGCAGTCCCGGGTTTCGGAACCCCTACGAGCAGTACTTC
CDR3 protein: CASSPGFRNPYEQYF

V gene: TRBV6-5
D gene: NA
CDR3 length: 14
clone size: NA
J gene: TRBJ2-2
CDR3 DNA: TGTGCCAGCAGTTATGCGGAGAACACCGGGGAGCTGTTTTTT
CDR3 protein: CASSYAENTGELFF

V gene: TRBV27
D gene: NA
CDR3 length: 12
clone size: NA
J gene: TRBJ1-2
CDR3 DNA: TGTGCCAGCAGGGGGGATAGGTATGGCTACACCTTC
CDR3 protein: CASRGDRYGYTF

V gene: TRBV27
D gene: NA
CDR3 length: 14
clone size: NA
J gene: TRBJ2-7
CDR3 DNA: TGTGCCAGCAGTTTAAAGGGGGTGCGCTACGAGCAGTACTTC
CDR3 protein: CASSLKGVRYEQYF

V gene: TRBV19
D gene: TRBD2
CDR3 length: 18
clone size: NA
J gene: TRBJ2-1
CDR3 DNA: TGTGCCAGTAACAACAAGTCTCTTCGACTAGCGCCCTACAATGAGCAGTTCTTC
CDR3 protein: CASNNKSLRLAPYNEQFF

V gene: TRBV13
D gene: NA
CDR3 length: 15
clone size: NA
J gene: TRBJ1-1
CDR3 DNA: TGTGCCAGCAGCTCCCGGACCAAAATGGACACTGAAGCTTTCTTT
CDR3 protein: CASSSRTKMDTEAFF

V gene: TRBV29-1
D gene: NA
CDR3 length: 12
clone size: NA
J gene: TRBJ1-1
CDR3 DNA: TGCAGCGCGTCGGTGTCAGGGAATGAAGCTTTCTTT
CDR3 protein: CSASVSGNEAFF

V gene: TRBV27
D gene: NA
CDR3 length: 16
clone size: NA
J gene: TRBJ2-7
CDR3 DNA: TGTGCCAGCAGTTTTTCGAGCGGGCCTCTTTCCTACGAGCAGTACTTC
CDR3 protein: CASSFSSGPLSYEQYF

V gene: TRBV11-2
D gene: TRBD2
CDR3 length: 15
clone size: NA
J gene: TRBJ2-1
CDR3 DNA: TGTGCCAGCAGCTCCCCTCCAGCGGGAGAATGGGTTCAGTTCTTC
CDR3 protein: CASSSPPAGEWVQFF

V gene: TRBV6-6
D gene: NA
CDR3 length: 13
clone size: NA
J gene: TRBJ2-7
CDR3 DNA: TGTGCCAGCAGTATATTGGGCGGGGACGAGCAGTACTTC
CDR3 protein: CASSILGGDEQYF